The T cell receptor beta chain under discussion was sequenced for a study of shared clonotypes between healthy human individuals. Points from the study as a whole: Roughly 4.6% of naive CD4 clonotypes were common to a few donors.

This CDR3 comprises 15 residues. Unmatched junction bases numbered 4, after V lost 1 base and J lost 6 bases. Germline V gene lookup returns CDR1 SGHAT and CDR2 FQNNGV. A note on this clone: Antigen unknown.

TCRdb keeps only in-frame clones here, not all; method: immunoSEQ multiplex PCR. The sample includes 550,000 to 800,000 clones, 80% to 95% of them seen just once. There were only Caucasian adults among the donors, and all lived in Nashville, Tennessee. The rearrangement joins TRBV11-2 to TRBJ2-5; 11 positions match TRBD1. The source of this sequence is a young man in good health. Some clones in this sample may be carry-over from other donors' samples. Sequencing used memory CD8+ T cells from PBMCs. Subset indicated: CD45RO+ cells pooled with CCR7-negative TemRA cells. The CDR3 here is CASSLGTGGEKTQYF. In DNA form, the CDR3 reads TGTGCCAGCAGCTTAGGGACAGGGGGCGAGAAGACCCAGTACTTC.